This TCR beta chain is drawn from a study of Tregs in tolerant kidney transplant recipients (dated by TCRdb to between 2019 and 2020). About the investigation overall: Transplants used related donors with nonmyeloablative bone marrow transplantation; mixed chimerism was transient in the human trials. The study used TCRbeta sequencing to identify donor-specific regulatory T cells before combined kidney and bone marrow transplantation, then tracked those cells after transplant. What the study reported, not specific to this receptor: PCR primers changed over time for some patients, so nucleotide-level comparison across those patients' samples was not possible. The most biologically relevant and donor-specific TCRbeta repertoire appeared to be identified by expanding Tregs with activated donor B cells. Biological reproducibility was not examined directly, but technical replication error appeared to be minimal. In tolerant patients, the expansion of donor-specific Tregs was greater than global Treg expansion, suggesting that the expansion was antigen-driven rather than nonspecific. The study was constrained by small patient numbers, and validation of the findings is required in larger populations and under other immunosuppression protocols.

The CDR3 goes from the cysteine to the phenylalanine over 11 residues. The read is trimmed to its CDR3 DNA, 33 bases read in frame from base 1. This clone showed up just a few times. It lacks a known antigen. The input lacks base qualities; no much larger clone sits a single base away. For TCRbeta CDR3 sequencing, genomic DNA was extracted from sorted cells using the QIAGEN DNeasy Blood and Tissue Kit. High-throughput TCRbeta CDR3 sequencing, which included PCR amplification with bias correction and internal controls, was done commercially through immunoSEQ. In the source study's methods: Unique productive TCRbeta sequences were defined by CDR3 nucleotide sequence where primers matched, otherwise by CDR3 amino acid sequence with Vbeta and Jbeta genes. To correct sorting error, sequences shared between sorted populations at a frequency ratio of 2:1 or less were removed; the rest were assigned to the higher population. Donor-reactive sequences were defined as at least 5-fold expanded in CFSE-low cells versus unstimulated cells, with frequency of at least 0.01% in CFSE-low cells. Repertoire divergence was quantified by Jensen-Shannon divergence using the top 100 TCRbeta sequences ranked by frequency. For samples with multiple sequencing runs, sorting error was corrected in each run separately before the runs were combined. In TCRdb, the immuneACCESS table is reduced to in-frame sequences with V and J assigned. These tables do not hold every clone; where another copy was compared, an unresolved V gene accounts for under half, and the others remain unexplained. V and J calls and clone size follow that table, whereas D and trimming were derived from the DNA. The sample profile shows nearly 95,000 clones; over 85% of them were found once. 0.46% of the sample rests with the top ten.

The meaning of the sample's time point label: blood sample drawn before combined kidney and bone marrow transplant. Thawed PBMCs were FACS-sorted into unstimulated Tregs (CD4+CD25+CD127-), CD4+ non-Tregs (CD4+CD25-), CD4 cells and CD8 cells. The patients were a few recipients of combined kidney and bone marrow transplants from the ITN036ST trial, and samples were available only from these trial subjects. Healthy control blood was processed to PBMCs by Ficoll density gradient and cryopreserved, and patient PBMCs were collected before and after transplant. The TCR sequence derives from a human donor who received a combined kidney and bone marrow transplant. This sample comprised CD4+ T cells from blood, obtained before the transplant. The chain is encoded by TRBV12-2 joined to TRBJ2-5; the table gives TRBD2 as D, unverified against the DNA. The J call may be wrong; the DNA end is better matched by TRBJ2-7. TRBV12-2 is tagged as a pseudogene. The CDR3 region: CASRHPYEQYF. The sequenced DNA: TGTGCAAGTCGCCATCCCTACGAGCAGTACTTC.